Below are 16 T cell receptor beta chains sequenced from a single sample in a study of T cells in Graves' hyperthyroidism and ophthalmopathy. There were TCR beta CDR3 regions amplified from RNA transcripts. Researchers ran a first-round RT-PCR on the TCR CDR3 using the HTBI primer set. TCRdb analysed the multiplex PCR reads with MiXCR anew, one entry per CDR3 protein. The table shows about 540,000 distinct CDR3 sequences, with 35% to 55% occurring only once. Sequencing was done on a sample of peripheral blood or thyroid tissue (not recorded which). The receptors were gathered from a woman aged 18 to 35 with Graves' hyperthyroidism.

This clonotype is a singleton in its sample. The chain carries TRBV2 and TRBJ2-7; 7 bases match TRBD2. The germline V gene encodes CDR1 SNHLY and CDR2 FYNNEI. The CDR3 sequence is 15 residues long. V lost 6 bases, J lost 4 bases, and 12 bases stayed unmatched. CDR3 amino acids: CASRREGGSWYEQYF. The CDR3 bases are TGTGCCAGCAGAAGGGAGGGAGGGAGCTGGTACGAGCAGTACTTC.

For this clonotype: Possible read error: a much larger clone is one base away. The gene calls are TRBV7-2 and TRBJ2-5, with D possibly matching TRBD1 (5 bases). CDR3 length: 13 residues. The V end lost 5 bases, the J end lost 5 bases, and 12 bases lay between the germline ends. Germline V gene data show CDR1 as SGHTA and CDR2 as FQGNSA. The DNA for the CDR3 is TGTGCCAGCAGCACAGGCAGTTGGGAGACCCAGTACTTC. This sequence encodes CASSTGSWETQYF.

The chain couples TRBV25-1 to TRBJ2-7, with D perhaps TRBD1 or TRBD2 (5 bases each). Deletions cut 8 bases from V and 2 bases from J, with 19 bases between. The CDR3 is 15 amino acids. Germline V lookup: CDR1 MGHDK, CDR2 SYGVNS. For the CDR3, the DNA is TGTGCCAGCCGAGCGACGGGGCATGGTACCTACGAGCAGTACTTC. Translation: CASRATGHGTYEQYF.

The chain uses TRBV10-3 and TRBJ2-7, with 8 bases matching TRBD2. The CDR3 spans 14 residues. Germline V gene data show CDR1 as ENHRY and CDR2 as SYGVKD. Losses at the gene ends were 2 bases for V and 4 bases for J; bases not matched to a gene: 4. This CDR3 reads CAISEVPSGYEQYF. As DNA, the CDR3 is TGTGCCATCAGTGAGGTCCCTAGCGGGTACGAGCAGTACTTC.

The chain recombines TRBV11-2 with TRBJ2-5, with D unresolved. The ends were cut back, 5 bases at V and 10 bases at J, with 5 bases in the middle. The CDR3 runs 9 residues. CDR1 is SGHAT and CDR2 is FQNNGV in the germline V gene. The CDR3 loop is CASSRHQYF. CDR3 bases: TGTGCCAGCAGCAGACACCAGTACTTC.

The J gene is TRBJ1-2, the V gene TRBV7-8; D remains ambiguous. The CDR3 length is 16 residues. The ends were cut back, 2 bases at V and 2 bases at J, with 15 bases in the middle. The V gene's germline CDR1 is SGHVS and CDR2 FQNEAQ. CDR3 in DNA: TGTGCCAGCAGCTTATACAACAGTCCTCTAAACTATGGCTACACCTTC. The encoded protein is CASSLYNSPLNYGYTF.

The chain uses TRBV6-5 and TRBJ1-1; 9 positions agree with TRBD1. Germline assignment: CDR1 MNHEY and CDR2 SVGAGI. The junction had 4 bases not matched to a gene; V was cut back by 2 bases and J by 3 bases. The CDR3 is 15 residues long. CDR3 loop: CASSYTGTGYTEAFF. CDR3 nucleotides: TGTGCCAGCAGTTACACAGGGACAGGGTACACTGAAGCTTTCTTT.

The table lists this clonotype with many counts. The chain's CDR3 is CASSNRGLAGAYEQYF. The CDR3 DNA is TGTGCCAGCAGCAACCGGGGTCTAGCGGGAGCCTACGAGCAGTACTTC. The chain couples TRBV2 to TRBJ2-7; 10 bases align to TRBD2. CDR3 size: 16 residues. V trimming: 6 bases; J trimming: 2 bases; junction bases outside the gene matches: 10. Per germline, CDR1 SNHLY and CDR2 FYNNEI.

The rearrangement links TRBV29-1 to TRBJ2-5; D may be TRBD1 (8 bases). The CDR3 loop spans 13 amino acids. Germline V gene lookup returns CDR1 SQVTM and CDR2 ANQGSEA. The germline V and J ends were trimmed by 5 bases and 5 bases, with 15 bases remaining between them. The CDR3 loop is CSVWTGRDETQYF. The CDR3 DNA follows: TGCAGCGTTTGGACAGGGAGGGATGAGACCCAGTACTTC.

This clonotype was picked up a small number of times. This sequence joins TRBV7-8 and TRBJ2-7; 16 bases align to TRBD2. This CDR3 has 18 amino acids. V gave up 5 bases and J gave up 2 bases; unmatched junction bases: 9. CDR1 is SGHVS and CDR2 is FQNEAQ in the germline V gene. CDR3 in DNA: TGTGCCAGCAGCGAGGGACTAGCGGGAGGGTCTTTTGCCTACGAGCAGTACTTC. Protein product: CASSEGLAGGSFAYEQYF.

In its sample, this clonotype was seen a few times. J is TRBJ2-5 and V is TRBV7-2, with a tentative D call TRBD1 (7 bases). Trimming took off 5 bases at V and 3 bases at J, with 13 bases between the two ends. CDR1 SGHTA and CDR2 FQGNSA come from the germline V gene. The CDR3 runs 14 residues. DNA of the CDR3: TGTGCCAGCAGCCGCGGGACAGCTAAAGAGACCCAGTACTTC. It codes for CASSRGTAKETQYF.

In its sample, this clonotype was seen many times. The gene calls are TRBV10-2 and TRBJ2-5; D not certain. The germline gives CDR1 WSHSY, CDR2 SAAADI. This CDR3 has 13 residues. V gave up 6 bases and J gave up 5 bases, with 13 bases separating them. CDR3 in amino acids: CASRERIRETQYF. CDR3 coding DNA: TGCGCCAGCAGGGAAAGGATTAGGGAGACCCAGTACTTC.

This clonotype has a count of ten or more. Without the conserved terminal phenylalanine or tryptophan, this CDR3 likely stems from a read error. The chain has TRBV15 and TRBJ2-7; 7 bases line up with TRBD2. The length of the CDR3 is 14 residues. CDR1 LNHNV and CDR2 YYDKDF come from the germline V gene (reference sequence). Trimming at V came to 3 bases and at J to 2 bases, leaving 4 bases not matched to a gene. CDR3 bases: TGTGCCACCAGCAGCCCGGGGGGACCCTACGAGCAGTACCTC. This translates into CATSSPGGPYEQYL.

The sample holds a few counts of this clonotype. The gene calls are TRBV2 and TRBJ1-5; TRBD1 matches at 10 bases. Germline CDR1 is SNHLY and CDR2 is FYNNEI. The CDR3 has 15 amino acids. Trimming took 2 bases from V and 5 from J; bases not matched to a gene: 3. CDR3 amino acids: CASSEPGQGHQPQHF. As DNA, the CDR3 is TGTGCCAGCAGTGAACCGGGACAGGGGCATCAGCCCCAGCATTTT.

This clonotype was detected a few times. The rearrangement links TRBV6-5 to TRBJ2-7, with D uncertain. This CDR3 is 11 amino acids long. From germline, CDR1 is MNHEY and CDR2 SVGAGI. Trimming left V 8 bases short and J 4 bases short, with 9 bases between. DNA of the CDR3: TGTGCCAGCCTTAGAGTTTACGAGCAGTACTTC. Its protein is CASLRVYEQYF.

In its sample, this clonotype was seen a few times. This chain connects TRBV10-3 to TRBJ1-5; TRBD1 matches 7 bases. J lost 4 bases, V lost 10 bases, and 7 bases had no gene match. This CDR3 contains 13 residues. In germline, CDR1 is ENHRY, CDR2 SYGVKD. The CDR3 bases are TGTGCCAGCAGGGACAGACCTAATCAGCCCCAGCATTTT. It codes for CASRDRPNQPQHF.